The 3 T cell receptor beta chains below come from one sample, sequenced in a study of blood T cell repertoires in COVID-19. Assay used: immunoSEQ multiplex PCR; TCRdb lists only in-frame clones, some missing. In the table there are 250,000 to 300,000 clones, about nine tenths of which are singletons. The sequencing input was PBMCs or T cells enriched from blood (not recorded which). The receptors stem from a woman aged 25-40 years who had recovered from COVID-19.

The chain uses TRBV7-9 and TRBJ1-3; 9 bases are shared with TRBD1. With 4 bases clipped from V and 4 bases from J, the junction kept 2 bases outside the gene matches. In germline, CDR1 is SEHNR, CDR2 FQNEAQ (reference sequence). The CDR3 runs to 14 residues. CDR3 in DNA: TGTGCCAGCAGCTGGGACAGGGCCGGAAACACCATATATTTT. It specifies CASSWDRAGNTIYF.

V and J are TRBV5-6 and TRBJ1-3; 10 bases match TRBD1. The CDR3 loop spans 15 amino acids. V lost 0 bases, J lost 7 bases, and 4 bases stayed unmatched. Germline values: CDR1 SGHDT, CDR2 YYEEEE. The CDR3 region has the DNA TGTGCCAGCAGCTTGGTTGGACAGGGGGATAACACCATATATTTT. Translation: CASSLVGQGDNTIYF. The whole variable domain, remainder taken from reference TRBV5-6 and TRBJ1-3, is DAGVTQSPTHLIKTRGQQVTLRCSPKSGHDTVSWYQQALGQGPQFIFQYYEEEERQRGNFPDRFSGHQFPNYSSELNVNALLLGDSALYLCASSLVGQGDNTIYFGEGSWLTVV.

This clone was observed a few times. J is TRBJ2-7 and V is TRBV4-1, with 10 bases fitting TRBD1. The length of the CDR3 is 14 residues. J was trimmed by 4 bases and V by 4 bases; bases with no gene match: 4. CDR1 MGHRA and CDR2 YSYEKL come from the germline V gene. The CDR3 region has the DNA TGCGCCAGCAGCCTGGGACAGGGGATTTACGAGCAGTACTTC. This codes for CASSLGQGIYEQYF.